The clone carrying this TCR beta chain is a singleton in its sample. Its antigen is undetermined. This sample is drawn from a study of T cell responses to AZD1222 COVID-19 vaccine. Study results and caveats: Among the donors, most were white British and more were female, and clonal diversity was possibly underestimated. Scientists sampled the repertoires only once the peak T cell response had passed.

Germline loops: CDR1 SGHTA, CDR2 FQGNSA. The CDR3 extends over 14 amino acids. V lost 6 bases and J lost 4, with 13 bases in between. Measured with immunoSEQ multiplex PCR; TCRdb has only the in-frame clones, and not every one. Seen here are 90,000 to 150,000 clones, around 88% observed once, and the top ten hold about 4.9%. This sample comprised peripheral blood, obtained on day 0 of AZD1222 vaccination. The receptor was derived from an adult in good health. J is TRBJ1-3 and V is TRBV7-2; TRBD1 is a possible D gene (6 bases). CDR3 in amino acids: CASSQTGQGNTIYF. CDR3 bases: TGTGCCAGCAGTCAAACCGGACAGGGAAACACCATATATTTT.